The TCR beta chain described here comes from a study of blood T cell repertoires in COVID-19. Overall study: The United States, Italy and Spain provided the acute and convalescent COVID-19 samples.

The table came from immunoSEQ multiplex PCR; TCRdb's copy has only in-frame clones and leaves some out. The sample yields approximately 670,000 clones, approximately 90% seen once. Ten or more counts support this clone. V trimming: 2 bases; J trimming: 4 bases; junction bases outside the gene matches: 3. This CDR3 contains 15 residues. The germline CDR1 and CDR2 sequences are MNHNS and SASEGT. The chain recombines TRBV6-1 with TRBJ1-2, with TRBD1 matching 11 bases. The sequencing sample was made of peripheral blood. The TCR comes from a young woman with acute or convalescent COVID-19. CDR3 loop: CASSEHGTGGYGYTF. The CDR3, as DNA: TGTGCCAGCAGTGAACACGGGACAGGGGGCTATGGCTACACCTTC.